This entry concerns a single TCR beta chain. Its antigen is not yet known. Qualities for individual bases were not recorded, and no much larger clone is one base off. The immunoSEQ Assay was used to immunosequence TCRbeta CDR3 regions from genomic DNA. Before high-throughput sequencing, the genomic DNA was amplified using bias-controlled multiplex PCR. Regarding the original processing steps: To quantify the absolute abundance of each unique TCRbeta CDR3 region, the sequences were collapsed and filtered. Clonality, defined as 1 minus Pielou's evenness, was calculated using only productive rearrangements. Clones with significantly greater frequencies in on-treatment versus baseline samples were identified using a previously published method. Here the immuneACCESS table is served through TCRdb, limited to in-frame sequences with V and J called. Missing clones are a known gap in these copies; in checked studies unresolved V genes cover under half, and the rest lacks a known reason. The DNA was the basis for D and trimming; V, J and clone size are from that table. This sample holds thousands of clones; roughly 75% were observed only once. The ten largest clones add up to 15% to 20% of the sample.

The record originates from a study of sequential checkpoint blockade in melanoma (dated by TCRdb to the late 2010s). As for the study more broadly: Patients were randomized 1:1 to first-line nivolumab followed by ipilimumab (arm A) or ipilimumab followed by nivolumab (arm B). Both trial sequences were followed by maintenance nivolumab.

The paper's findings and limits, for the study overall: Validation of the response-prediction model combining TCR metrics and mutation burden is needed in larger, independent patient cohorts.

CDR1 and CDR2 (KGHSH, LQKENI) derive from the germline V gene. Its CDR3 holds 15 amino acids, cysteine through phenylalanine. Just CDR3 DNA is preserved here, 45 bases in frame from base 1. Germline trimming: 0 bases from V, 2 bases from J; junction bases outside gene matches: 3. The sample's treatment or condition label, in plain terms: randomized to nivolumab then ipilimumab (arm A) or the reverse (arm B). No trial patient had received prior DNA-damaging chemotherapy. Live CD3+CD8+ cells negative for CD19 and CD56 were sorted from thawed PBMCs on a FACS Aria II flow cytometer. CheckMate 064, a randomized, open-label phase II trial of sequential checkpoint blockade, was the source of the samples, all of which came from patients with melanoma. Peripheral blood mononuclear cells were collected by leukapheresis, purified with Ficoll-Paque, and frozen in human serum with approximately 9.9% DMSO. Purity of sorted blood CD3+CD8+ cells was verified at >95% immediately after sorting, followed by DNA extraction.

The material sequenced was CD8+ T cells sorted from blood (inferred from file names), taken from a patient given nivolumab and ipilimumab in sequence. The chain uses TRBV18 and TRBJ2-7; a stretch of 8 junction bases matches TRBD2. The sequence came from a human donor with melanoma. CDR3 protein: CASSPPSGSPYEQYF. The DNA reads TGTGCCAGCTCACCACCGAGCGGGAGTCCCTACGAGCAGTACTTC.